These T cell receptor beta chains were read from a single sample in a study of T cell repertoires in cytomegalovirus infection. MiXCR was run by TCRdb on the reads, yielding one entry per CDR3 protein. The sample holds around 530,000 distinct CDR3 sequences, about 30% seen once. Sequenced: PBMCs. Every receptor here comes from a human donor in good health (CMV status not recorded). Some clones in this sample may be carry-over from other donors' samples. The CDR3 runs from the conserved cysteine through the conserved F or W. The D gene is left open where the match is weak. Rows may omit the clone size; those that give it use once, few, many or a size class.

cdr3_nt: TGCAGCGTTTCGGGACAGGGCGCCTACGAGCAGTACTTC
cdr3_aa: CSVSGQGAYEQYF
clone_size: NA
d_call: TRBD1
j_call: TRBJ2-7
v_call: TRBV29-1

cdr3_nt: TGTGCCAGCAGCTCCCCAACTAGCGGGAGGGCCTTGTACGATACGCAGTATTTT
cdr3_aa: CASSSPTSGRALYDTQYF
clone_size: NA
d_call: TRBD2
j_call: TRBJ2-3
v_call: TRBV7-9

cdr3_nt: TGTGCCAGCAGTTACGTTGCGGGAGTAGGGGAGCAGTACTTC
cdr3_aa: CASSYVAGVGEQYF
clone_size: few
d_call: TRBD2
j_call: TRBJ2-7
v_call: TRBV6-2/TRBV6-3

cdr3_nt: TGTGCCAGCAGTTTACGTACCGGTCCGAACACCGGGGAGCTGTTTTTT
cdr3_aa: CASSLRTGPNTGELFF
clone_size: NA
d_call: NA
j_call: TRBJ2-2
v_call: TRBV12-3/TRBV12-4

cdr3_nt: TGTGCCAGCAGCCAAGAGGAACGAGACACTGAAGCTTTCTTT
cdr3_aa: CASSQEERDTEAFF
clone_size: few
d_call: NA
j_call: TRBJ1-1
v_call: TRBV4-2

cdr3_nt: TGTGCCAGCAGTTTTAGACTAAGCACAGATACGCAGTATTTT
cdr3_aa: CASSFRLSTDTQYF
clone_size: NA
d_call: NA
j_call: TRBJ2-3
v_call: TRBV12-3/TRBV12-4

cdr3_nt: TGTGCCACCAGTGAATCAAGAGATCAGCCCCAGCATTTT
cdr3_aa: CATSESRDQPQHF
clone_size: many
d_call: NA
j_call: TRBJ1-5
v_call: TRBV24-1

cdr3_nt: TGCAGTGCTAGGCGACAGGATCTCAACACCGGGGAGCTGTTTTTT
cdr3_aa: CSARRQDLNTGELFF
clone_size: NA
d_call: NA
j_call: TRBJ2-2
v_call: TRBV20-1

cdr3_nt: TGTGCCAGCAGCCCGTATGAGGGACAGCAGTATGGCTACACCTTC
cdr3_aa: CASSPYEGQQYGYTF
clone_size: few
d_call: TRBD1
j_call: TRBJ1-2
v_call: TRBV7-2

cdr3_nt: TGTGCCAGCAGCGTCCACCCCATTAGCGGGACACCTTACAATGAGCAGTTCTTC
cdr3_aa: CASSVHPISGTPYNEQFF
clone_size: few
d_call: TRBD2
j_call: TRBJ2-1
v_call: TRBV7-2

cdr3_nt: TGTGCCAGCAGTCTAGAGAGGGACAGCTCCTACGAGCAGTACTTC
cdr3_aa: CASSLERDSSYEQYF
clone_size: NA
d_call: TRBD1
j_call: TRBJ2-7
v_call: TRBV6-1

cdr3_nt: TGTGCCAGCAGCCATAGCGGGAGTAGCTACAAAAACATTCAGTACTTC
cdr3_aa: CASSHSGSSYKNIQYF
clone_size: few
d_call: TRBD2
j_call: TRBJ2-4
v_call: TRBV13

cdr3_nt: TGTGCTAGTGGTTTGATACTGGGACAGGGCAATCAGCCCCAGCATTTT
cdr3_aa: CASGLILGQGNQPQHF
clone_size: NA
d_call: TRBD1
j_call: TRBJ1-5
v_call: TRBV12-5

cdr3_nt: TGTGCCAGCAGTTACTCGAAGGCTAGCGGCTACGAGCAGTACTTC
cdr3_aa: CASSYSKASGYEQYF
clone_size: few
d_call: TRBD2
j_call: TRBJ2-7
v_call: TRBV6-6

cdr3_nt: TGCAGTGCTAGAGATCCCCGGGGAGGGGAAAAACTGTTTTTT
cdr3_aa: CSARDPRGGEKLFF
clone_size: NA
d_call: NA
j_call: TRBJ1-4
v_call: TRBV20-1

cdr3_nt: TGTGCCAGCAGCTTAAAGGGACTAGCGTACCGGCGGGGAGCCGGGGAGCTGTTTTTT
cdr3_aa: CASSLKGLAYRRGAGELFF
clone_size: many
d_call: TRBD2
j_call: TRBJ2-2
v_call: TRBV7-2

cdr3_nt: TGTGCCAGCAGTTTATTTGCGCAGGGTGGTGGCTACACCTTC
cdr3_aa: CASSLFAQGGGYTF
clone_size: NA
d_call: NA
j_call: TRBJ1-2
v_call: TRBV27

cdr3_nt: TGTGCCAGCAGCTTAACTCGGGACTACGAGCAGTACTTC
cdr3_aa: CASSLTRDYEQYF
clone_size: NA
d_call: NA
j_call: TRBJ2-7
v_call: TRBV11-1

cdr3_nt: TGTGCCAGCAGTTTAGTCTCGGGGTCCTACGAGCAGTACTTC
cdr3_aa: CASSLVSGSYEQYF
clone_size: few
d_call: NA
j_call: TRBJ2-7
v_call: TRBV28

cdr3_nt: TGTGCCAGCACCCTGGGGAGGGATTCTTCACCCCTCCACTTT
cdr3_aa: CASTLGRDSSPLHF
clone_size: NA
d_call: NA
j_call: TRBJ1-6
v_call: TRBV9

cdr3_nt: TGTGCCAGCAGGCCTAATCGGTGGGAGCAGTACTTC
cdr3_aa: CASRPNRWEQYF
clone_size: few
d_call: NA
j_call: TRBJ2-7
v_call: TRBV2

cdr3_nt: TGTGCCAGCTCACCACCTACGACACAGAATCTGGAAGCTTTCTTT
cdr3_aa: CASSPPTTQNLEAFF
clone_size: few
d_call: NA
j_call: TRBJ1-1
v_call: TRBV18